The clone carrying this T cell receptor (beta chain) was observed a few times. The antigen is not known. The CDR3 is made up of 14 amino acids. The V and J ends lost 11 bases and 4 bases respectively, with 17 bases between them. CDR1 and CDR2 (germline): MNHEY, SVGAGI. This entry is derived from a study of identical twins. TCRdb reprocessed the 5' RACE reads with MiXCR, giving one entry per CDR3 protein. The sample contains around 1.7 million distinct CDR3 sequences, about 32% of which appear only once. Broader study findings: Conclusions came from cross-sectional statistical analysis, not from following the same donors. Excess low generation probability was seen in twin-shared out-of-frame alpha sequences.

The source is a newborn girl in good health. The sequencing sample was made of cord blood. The V call is TRBV6-5, the J call TRBJ1-4; D gene uncertain. This chain's CDR3 is CAPKENGGNEKLFF. CDR3 in DNA: TGTGCCCCCAAAGAAAACGGCGGTAATGAAAAACTGTTTTTT.